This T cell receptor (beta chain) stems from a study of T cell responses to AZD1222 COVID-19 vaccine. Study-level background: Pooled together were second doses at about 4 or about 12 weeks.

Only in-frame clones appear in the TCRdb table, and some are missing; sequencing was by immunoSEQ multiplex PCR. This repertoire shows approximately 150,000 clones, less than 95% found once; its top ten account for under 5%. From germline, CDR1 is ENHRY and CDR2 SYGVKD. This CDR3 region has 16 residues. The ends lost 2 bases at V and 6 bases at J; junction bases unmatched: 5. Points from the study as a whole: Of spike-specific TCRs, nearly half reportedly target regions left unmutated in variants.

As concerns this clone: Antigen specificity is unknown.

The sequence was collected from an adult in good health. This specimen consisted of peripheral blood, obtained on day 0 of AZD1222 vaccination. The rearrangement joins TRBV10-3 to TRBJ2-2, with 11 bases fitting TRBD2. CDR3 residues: CAISETSGRGAGELFF. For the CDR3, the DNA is TGTGCCATCAGTGAGACTAGCGGGAGAGGGGCCGGGGAGCTGTTTTTT.